One TCR beta chain is described in this entry. Produced via immunoSEQ multiplex PCR; TCRdb's table is partial and in-frame only. Seen here are about 100,000 clones, 95% observed once, and the top ten hold about 0.37%. The data originate from a study of technical replicates of blood from a handful of donors. Germline CDR1 reads KGHSH; CDR2 reads LQKENI. The CDR3 is 13 residues long. The ends lost 6 bases at V and 1 base at J; junction bases unmatched: 1. Sequenced material: T cells isolated from PBMCs. V usage is TRBV18 and J usage is TRBJ2-3; 7 nucleotides align to TRBD1. The clonotype was recovered from a human donor in good health. The CDR3 coding sequence is TGTGCCAGCTCTGACAGGGGCACAGATACGCAGTATTTT. Its translation is CASSDRGTDTQYF.